This T cell receptor beta chain comes out of a study of blood T cell repertoires in COVID-19. Study-wide context: The United States, Italy and Spain supplied acute and convalescent COVID-19 samples.

CDR1 is SNHLY and CDR2 is FYNNEI in the germline V gene. Trimming removed 6 bases at V and 8 bases at J, with 13 bases between. This CDR3 contains 13 residues. The authors' processing: Reference gene primer amplification gave nucleated cell count estimates. This table comes from immunoSEQ multiplex PCR, and its TCRdb copy is limited to in-frame clones, with some not included. V and J calls and clone size come straight from that table; D and trimming were deduced from the DNA. The sample holds 70,000 or so clones, 76% seen once. The sequence came from a man between 60 and 70 years old with COVID-19, enrolled during active disease. The sequenced sample consisted of peripheral blood. The chain recombines TRBV2 with TRBJ2-2, with D uncertain. CDR3 in amino acids: CASRAGGSGELFF. As DNA, the CDR3 is TGTGCCAGCAGGGCTGGCGGTTCTGGGGAGCTGTTTTTT.